The rows below give T cell receptor beta chains drawn from one sample of a study of shared clonotypes between healthy human individuals. Generated by immunoSEQ multiplex PCR, the TCRdb table keeps only in-frame clones and is missing some. Here the sample spans more than 1 million clones, 70% to 80% being singletons. Sequencing used memory CD4+ T cells from PBMCs. Receptor source: a young man in good health. Some clones in this sample may be carry-over from other donors' samples. The CDR3 runs from the conserved cysteine through the conserved F or W. A D gene is named only where the DNA matches it firmly. A clone size is listed for some rows: how often the clone was seen (once, few, many), or a class if it is expanded.

v_gene	j_gene	abundance	d_gene	CDR3nt	CDR3aa
TRBV7-8	TRBJ1-1	NA	TRBD1	TGTGCCAGCAGCTTATATCCTTCCGGGACAGCCACCGTAACTGAAGCTTTCTTT	CASSLYPSGTATVTEAFF
TRBV5-1	TRBJ1-2	few	TRBD1	TGCGCCAGCAGCTTCCGTGGGGACAGTAACTATGGCTACACCTTC	CASSFRGDSNYGYTF
TRBV5-1	TRBJ2-1	NA	NA	TGCGCCAGCAGCTTGGCGGGTGAGCAGTTCTTC	CASSLAGEQFF
TRBV2	TRBJ1-2	NA	NA	TGTGCCAGCAGTGTCCGAACCACAGGGAGTGGCGGCTACACCTTC	CASSVRTTGSGGYTF
TRBV30	TRBJ1-5	NA	NA	TGTGCCTGGAGCGCAGGGGGCAATCAGCCCCAGCATTTT	CAWSAGGNQPQHF
TRBV6-5	TRBJ1-1	NA	NA	TGTGCCAGCAGTTCTCCGGGAGGCCGAGCTTTCTTT	CASSSPGGRAFF
TRBV18	TRBJ1-2	many	NA	TGTGCCAGCTCACCACCGTCACTTGGACGGGGCCCCTATGGCTACACCTTC	CASSPPSLGRGPYGYTF
TRBV28	TRBJ1-5	many	NA	TGTGCCAGCAGTTTACAGGGACGTGGCAATCAGCCCCAGCATTTT	CASSLQGRGNQPQHF
TRBV29-1	TRBJ2-7	NA	NA	TGCAGCGTTGGGGGTTTGGGGGGTAAATACGAGCAGTACTTC	CSVGGLGGKYEQYF
TRBV5-6	TRBJ1-4	NA	TRBD1	TGTGCCAGCAGCACTCAGGGGGCAACTAATGAAAAACTGTTTTTT	CASSTQGATNEKLFF
TRBV14	TRBJ1-3	few	NA	TGTGCCAGCAGCCACCTTGGGAGGGCGTATGGAAACACCATATATTTT	CASSHLGRAYGNTIYF
TRBV6-5	TRBJ1-1	NA	NA	TGTGCCAGCAGTTACGGGGCAAGCCCTGAAGCTTTCTTT	CASSYGASPEAFF
TRBV19	TRBJ2-3	NA	NA	TGTGCCAGTAGTATAGCGGGTAGTGGAAGCACAGATACGCAGTATTTT	CASSIAGSGSTDTQYF
TRBV28	TRBJ2-5	NA	TRBD2	TGTGCCAGCAGTTTGGGGGGGACTAGCGTGAAGACCCAGTACTTC	CASSLGGTSVKTQYF
TRBV2	TRBJ2-5	once	NA	TGTGCCAGCGGTTCGGGCCTGTCTGGCGAGACCCAGTACTTC	CASGSGLSGETQYF
TRBV13	TRBJ1-2	NA	NA	TGTGCCAGCAGCTTTGGGATTCTCCGTTATGGCTACACCTTC	CASSFGILRYGYTF
TRBV19	TRBJ1-2	NA	NA	TGTGCCAGTAGTGGGAGATCTAACTATGGCTACACCTTC	CASSGRSNYGYTF
TRBV18	TRBJ2-1	NA	TRBD1	TGTGCCAGCTCACCAGGGACAGCCTACAATGAGCAGTTCTTC	CASSPGTAYNEQFF
TRBV29-1	TRBJ2-7	NA	TRBD1	TGCAGCGTTGAAGCGGACAGGCCCTACGAGCAGTACTTC	CSVEADRPYEQYF
TRBV2	TRBJ2-7	NA	NA	TGTGCCAGCAGTGAAGCGCTTCCGGACTACGAGCAGTACTTC	CASSEALPDYEQYF
TRBV6-5	TRBJ1-6	once	NA	TGTGCCAGCAGTCGAACAGGGTTGGTGGATTCACCCCTCCACTTT	CASSRTGLVDSPLHF
TRBV2	TRBJ1-6	NA	NA	TGTGCCAGCAGTGAAGCAGGAGTAAATAATTCACCCCTCCACTTT	CASSEAGVNNSPLHF
TRBV19	TRBJ1-5	few	TRBD1	TGTGCCAGTAGTATGGATATACTCCGGGACAGGGCCCTGGGAAATCAGCCCCAGCATTTT	CASSMDILRDRALGNQPQHF
TRBV13	TRBJ2-4	NA	TRBD1	TGTGCCAGCAGCTTTAGGTTTGGAGACAGGGGGGACCCCTTAGCCAAAAACATTCAGTACTTC	CASSFRFGDRGDPLAKNIQYF
TRBV30	TRBJ1-4	NA	TRBD1	TGTGCCTGGGGACGAGGGACAGGGACGAGGGGGAATGAAAAACTGTTTTTT	CAWGRGTGTRGNEKLFF
TRBV7-2	TRBJ2-1	NA	TRBD2	TGTGCCAGCAGCTTAGCGCGGGGGGTATGGGAGGGTTACAATGAGCAGTTCTTC	CASSLARGVWEGYNEQFF
TRBV7-2	TRBJ2-7	few	TRBD1	TGTGCCAGCAGCTTGCGGACAGGGGAGGGGTACGAGCAGTACTTC	CASSLRTGEGYEQYF
TRBV5-1	TRBJ2-7	NA	NA	TGCGCCAGCAGCCCAGTGACAGGAAGCTACGAGCAGTACTTC	CASSPVTGSYEQYF
TRBV2	TRBJ2-7	few	NA	TGTGCCGGCAACTTCCTCGGGACACAGTACGAGCAGTACTTC	CAGNFLGTQYEQYF
TRBV21-1	TRBJ1-5	few	NA	TGTGCCAGCAGCAAACCGCCCCCGAAGACAGGGAAGGACAACAATCAGCCCCAGCATTTT	CASSKPPPKTGKDNNQPQHF
TRBV28	TRBJ2-7	NA	TRBD2	TGTGCCAGCACCGGGACTAGCGGGACCTACGAGCAGTACTTC	CASTGTSGTYEQYF